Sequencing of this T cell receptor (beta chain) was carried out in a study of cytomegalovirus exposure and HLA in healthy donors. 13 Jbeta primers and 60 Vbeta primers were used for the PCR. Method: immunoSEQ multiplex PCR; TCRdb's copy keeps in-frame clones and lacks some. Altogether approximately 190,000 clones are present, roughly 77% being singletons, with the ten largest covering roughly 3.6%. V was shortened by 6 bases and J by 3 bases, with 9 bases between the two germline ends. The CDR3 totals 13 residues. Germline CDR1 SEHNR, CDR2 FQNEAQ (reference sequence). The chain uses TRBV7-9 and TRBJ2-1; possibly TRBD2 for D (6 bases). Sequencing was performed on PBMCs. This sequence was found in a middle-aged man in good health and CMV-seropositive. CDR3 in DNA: TGTGCCAGCAGGGAGGGTCTCTACAATGAGCAGTTCTTC. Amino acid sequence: CASREGLYNEQFF.